The 26 T cell receptor beta chains below were found in one sample sequenced in a study of blood T cell repertoires in COVID-19. The protocol was immunoSEQ multiplex PCR, while the TCRdb copy is restricted to in-frame clones and leaves out a portion. This sample has about 75,000 clones; approximately 82% occur once, and the top ten carry 20% to 25%. Sequencing was carried out using peripheral blood. Every receptor here comes from a woman aged 45 to 65 with acute or convalescent COVID-19.

This sequence joins TRBV5-1 and TRBJ1-6; D might be TRBD1 (6 bases). The germline V and J ends were trimmed by 2 bases and 4 bases, with 13 bases remaining between them. The CDR3 is 16 residues long. CDR1 SGHRS and CDR2 YFSETQ come from the germline V gene. CDR3 amino acids: CASSFHLGQYNSPLHF. CDR3 in DNA: TGCGCCAGCAGCTTCCATTTGGGACAATATAATTCACCCCTCCACTTT.

The genes are TRBV4-1 and TRBJ2-1; 11 nucleotides align to TRBD2. Germline trimming cut 3 bases from V and 8 bases from J; bases unmatched to any gene: 9. The germline V gene encodes CDR1 MGHRA and CDR2 YSYEKL. The CDR3 extends over 16 amino acids. In DNA, the CDR3 is TGCGCCAGCAGCCATCCAACTAGCGGGAGTTTCTATGAGCAGTTCTTC. Protein sequence: CASSHPTSGSFYEQFF.

V usage is TRBV30 and J usage is TRBJ2-7, with D tentatively TRBD1 (6 bases). Trimming cost V 0 bases and J 4 bases, with 16 bases left between them. Per germline, CDR1 GTSNPN and CDR2 SVGIG (reference sequence). The CDR3 length is 15 residues. CDR3 sequence: CAWSVKTGTKYEQYF. CDR3 DNA: TGTGCCTGGAGTGTCAAAACCGGGACAAAGTACGAGCAGTACTTC.

The chain uses TRBV5-8 and TRBJ2-5, with 8 positions matching TRBD2. CDR3 length: 15 amino acids. V gave up 1 base and J gave up 1 base; unmatched junction bases: 3. Germline V lookup: CDR1 SGHTS, CDR2 YDEGEE. CDR3 region: CASSLRGGSQETQYF. CDR3 sequence (DNA): TGTGCCAGCAGCTTGCGGGGGGGCTCCCAAGAGACCCAGTACTTC.

The genes are TRBV14 and TRBJ2-6; maybe TRBD2 (5 bases). The germline gives CDR1 SGHDN, CDR2 FVKESK. The CDR3 spans 18 residues. V lost 8 bases and J lost 0, with 20 bases in between. This CDR3 is CASPRSGGKYSGANVLTF. CDR3 coding DNA: TGTGCCAGCCCCAGGAGCGGCGGTAAATACTCTGGGGCCAACGTCCTGACTTTC.

The chain uses TRBV11-2 and TRBJ2-5; 10 bases are shared with TRBD2. Trimming removed 5 bases from V and 5 bases from J; junction bases left unmatched: 8. The CDR3 has 15 amino acids. Per the germline V gene, CDR1 is SGHAT and CDR2 is FQNNGV. Here the CDR3 DNA reads TGTGCCAGCAGCCGGGGACTAGCGAGACATGAGACCCAGTACTTC. Translated: CASSRGLARHETQYF.

CDR3 residues: CASGFHLRVGAETYEQYF. DNA for the CDR3: TGTGCTAGTGGTTTCCACCTAAGGGTGGGGGCAGAGACTTACGAGCAGTACTTC. The chain carries TRBV12-5 and TRBJ2-7; D perhaps matches TRBD1 (6 bases). Between the trimmed V and J ends, which lost 3 bases and 4 bases, there was a span of 25 bases. CDR1 and CDR2 from the germline V gene are LGHNT and FRNRAP. This CDR3 is built from 18 residues.

The chain is built from TRBV24-1 and TRBJ2-7; TRBD2 might be the D (6 bases). The CDR3 loop spans 15 amino acids. V lost 3 bases, J lost 12 bases, and 23 bases lay in between. The germline CDR1 and CDR2 sequences are KGHDR and SFDVKD. In nucleotides, the CDR3 is TGTGCCACCAGTGATCCAACCTTAGGAGGGAACGGGTTGTACTTC. Protein product: CATSDPTLGGNGLYF.

The V call is TRBV3-1 (or the pseudogene TRBV3-2), the J call TRBJ1-1; D call uncertain. Trimming removed 8 bases from V and 1 base from J, with 14 bases in between. This CDR3 region has 14 residues. The germline gives CDR1 LGHDT, CDR2 YNNKEL (reference sequence). The CDR3 DNA reads as TGTGCCAGCGGGCGGGGTTCATGGAACACTGAAGCTTTCTTT. Its protein is CASGRGSWNTEAFF.

Points on this clone: A junction boundary mismatches the germline segment, possibly from a read error. The chain uses TRBV7-9 and TRBJ2-1; the D gene is possibly TRBD2 (5 bases). Germline V CDR1 and CDR2: SEHNR, FQNEAQ (reference sequence). The CDR3 spans 13 residues. CDR3 sequence reads: CAGSLARDNEQFF. As DNA, the CDR3 is TGTGCCGGCAGCTTAGCGCGGGACAATGAGCAGTTCTTC.

This sequence joins TRBV5-1 and TRBJ2-3; 7 nucleotides line up with TRBD2. V dropped 2 bases and J dropped 2; count of bases not matched to a gene: 8. CDR3 length: 16 amino acids. CDR1 SGHRS and CDR2 YFSETQ come from the germline V gene. CDR3 in DNA: TGCGCCAGCAGCTTCGCTAGCGGTCGGGACACAGATACGCAGTATTTT. Its protein is CASSFASGRDTDTQYF.

This chain links TRBV6-4 with TRBJ2-1; maybe TRBD2 (6 bases). Per germline, CDR1 MRHNA and CDR2 SNTAGT. The germline V and J ends were trimmed by 4 bases and 6 bases, with 16 bases remaining between them. CDR3 length: 15 amino acids. The CDR3 sequence is CASSAGGQGLNEQFF. The CDR3 DNA is TGTGCCAGCAGTGCTGGAGGGCAGGGCCTCAATGAGCAGTTCTTC.

The chain is built from TRBV30 and TRBJ1-5, with a tentative D call TRBD1 (6 bases). Looked up from germline, CDR1 is GTSNPN and CDR2 is SVGIG (reference sequence). The CDR3 loop spans 13 amino acids. Trimming stripped 1 base from V and 2 bases from J, with 6 bases between. For the CDR3, the DNA is TGTGCCTGGAGTGCAGGGGGCAATCAGCCCCAGCATTTT. Translating it yields CAWSAGGNQPQHF.

This clone showed up just a few times. The chain joins TRBV4-1 to TRBJ1-4; D is ambiguous. V was shortened by 8 bases and J by 8 bases, with 15 bases between the two germline ends. The CDR3 runs to 13 residues. Germline-derived CDR1 and CDR2 are MGHRA and YSYEKL. CDR3 protein: CASGPLSSEKLFF. CDR3 nucleotide sequence: TGCGCCAGCGGGCCTCTTAGTTCGGAAAAACTGTTTTTT.

The genes are TRBV29-1 and TRBJ2-1; 10 nucleotides agree with TRBD2. Trimming removed 1 base from V and 7 bases from J; junction bases left unmatched: 13. The germline CDR1 and CDR2 sequences are SQVTM and ANQGSEA. The CDR3 is 17 amino acids. The CDR3 coding sequence is TGCAGCGTTGAAGTCCCGACTAGCGGGTCGCGCGGGAATGAGCAGTTCTTC. Protein sequence: CSVEVPTSGSRGNEQFF.

This chain joins TRBV9 and TRBJ1-5, with 7 bases lining up with TRBD1. There are 14 residues in the CDR3. Trimming removed 4 bases from V and 2 bases from J; junction bases left unmatched: 3. CDR1 is SGDLS, CDR2 YYNGEE, per germline. CDR3 nucleotide sequence: TGTGCCAGCAGCTGGGACAGTGGCAATCAGCCCCAGCATTTT. This codes for CASSWDSGNQPQHF.

J is TRBJ2-1 and V is TRBV6-5, with 7 bases identical to TRBD2. V gave up 2 bases and J gave up 3 bases; unmatched junction bases: 1. Germline CDR1 MNHEY, CDR2 SVGAGI. This CDR3 spans 14 amino acids. CDR3 region: CASSYRGDYNEQFF. DNA for the CDR3: TGTGCCAGCAGTTACCGGGGGGACTACAATGAGCAGTTCTTC.

The chain uses TRBV19 and TRBJ2-2; 10 bases match TRBD1. With V trimmed by 5 bases and J by 4 bases, 10 bases remained unmatched. CDR3 length equals 17 residues. Germline lookup yields CDR1 LNHDA and CDR2 SQIVND (reference sequence). CDR3 sequence reads: CASSPGQGRRGTGELFF. CDR3 nucleotide sequence: TGTGCCAGTAGTCCGGGACAGGGGAGACGGGGCACCGGGGAGCTGTTTTTT.

J is TRBJ1-2 and V is TRBV28; tentative D call: TRBD1 (5 bases). The CDR3 covers 15 residues. The ends were cut back, 4 bases at V and 4 bases at J, with 16 bases in the middle. Germline CDR1 MDHEN, CDR2 SYDVKM. The CDR3 coding sequence is TGTGCCAGCAGTTCCCTACGACAGCTTCCCTATGGCTACACCTTC. It specifies CASSSLRQLPYGYTF.

V is TRBV7-8 and J is TRBJ2-7; D uncertain. From germline, CDR1 is SGHVS and CDR2 FQNEAQ. CDR3 length: 15 residues. The V and J ends lost 6 bases and 2 bases respectively, with 17 bases between them. The CDR3: CASRRAGLIPYEQYF. DNA for the CDR3: TGTGCCAGCAGGCGAGCTGGTCTAATCCCCTACGAGCAGTACTTC.

In its sample, this clone was seen once. The chain joins TRBV12-3 or TRBV12-4 to TRBJ1-2, with D perhaps matching TRBD1 (5 bases). This CDR3 is 12 amino acids long. The V end was cut by 6 bases, the J end by 4 bases, with 9 bases between. CDR3 sequence: CASSQTGYGYTF. The CDR3 bases are TGTGCCAGCAGCCAAACAGGCTATGGCTACACCTTC.

The chain joins TRBV7-3 to TRBJ2-1; D is undetermined. Germline lookup yields CDR1 SGHTA and CDR2 FQGTGA. The CDR3 is made up of 14 amino acids. Trimming left V 3 bases short and J 6 bases short, with 12 bases between. CDR3 sequence: CASSFSHSSNEQFF. Here the CDR3 DNA reads TGTGCCAGCAGCTTTTCTCACAGCTCCAATGAGCAGTTCTTC.

The chain has TRBV29-1 and TRBJ1-2; D is unclear. From germline, CDR1 is SQVTM and CDR2 ANQGSEA. V was trimmed by 1 base and J by 2 bases, leaving 8 bases between them. This CDR3 comprises 13 residues. As DNA, the CDR3 is TGCAGCGTTGAAGTGGGCTGGAACTATGGCTACACCTTC. The encoded protein is CSVEVGWNYGYTF.

In DNA form, the CDR3 reads TGTGCCAGCAGTGAATTCATCCAGTATAATTCACCCCTCCACTTT. This encodes CASSEFIQYNSPLHF. The rearrangement uses TRBV2 and TRBJ1-6, with unresolved D. The CDR3 is made up of 15 amino acids. V was cut by 2 bases and J by 4 bases, with 9 bases left in between. Germline CDR1 reads SNHLY; CDR2 reads FYNNEI.

This clone appeared once. CDR3 in DNA: TGCGCCAGCAGCTTGGAAATGGCTTCAGGAAACACCATATATTTT. Translated: CASSLEMASGNTIYF. The chain uses TRBV5-1 and TRBJ1-3, with unresolved D. CDR1 and CDR2 from the germline V gene are SGHRS and YFSETQ. CDR3 length: 15 amino acids. The V end lost 0 bases, the J end lost 4 bases, and 11 bases lay between the germline ends.

There are a few counts of this clone. This chain links TRBV7-2 with TRBJ1-3; D possibly corresponds to TRBD1 (5 bases). The ends were cut back, 6 bases at V and 1 base at J, with 13 bases in the middle. The germline V gene encodes CDR1 SGHTA and CDR2 FQGNSA. The CDR3 is 15 residues long. CDR3 sequence reads: CASRTSGASGNTIYF. CDR3 sequence (DNA): TGTGCCAGCAGGACCAGCGGGGCATCTGGAAACACCATATATTTT.